The 12 T cell receptor beta chains below come from one sample, sequenced in a study of Ad26.COV2.S vaccination and SARS-CoV-2 variants. Noted treatment: about 20 received Ad26.COV2.S at low or high dose, single or two shots; about 5 received placebo; per-sample allocation not given. Day 63 after the first injection of vaccine or placebo was the sampling time. The repertoire was sequenced with immunoSEQ multiplex PCR; TCRdb's copy has only in-frame clones and lacks some. The sample shows around 250,000 clones, approximately 87% of them seen only once. The specimen comprised peripheral blood, sampled in a trial of Ad26.COV2.S vaccine versus placebo. These receptors originate from a person aged 18 to 65 who received the Ad26.COV2.S COVID-19 vaccine or a placebo.

The genes are TRBV6-1 and TRBJ1-5; D not resolved. Germline assignment: CDR1 MNHNS and CDR2 SASEGT. The CDR3 has 15 residues. With 0 bases removed from V and 1 base from J, the gap between germline ends came to 7 bases. CDR3 nucleotides: TGTGCCAGCAGTGAAGCTAAGGCGAGCAATCAGCCCCAGCATTTT. Protein sequence: CASSEAKASNQPQHF.

The V gene is TRBV6-2 or TRBV6-3, the J gene TRBJ2-5, with 9 positions matching TRBD1. Per the germline V gene, CDR1 is MNHEY and CDR2 is SVGEGT. J was trimmed by 5 bases and V by 5 bases; bases with no gene match: 6. The CDR3 has 14 residues. In DNA, the CDR3 is TGTGCCAGCAGTCGGGACAGGGTGTACGAGACCCAGTACTTC. It translates to CASSRDRVYETQYF.

This chain links TRBV27 with TRBJ2-3, with D perhaps matching TRBD1 (6 bases). CDR1 is MNHEY and CDR2 is SMNVEV in the germline V gene (reference sequence). The CDR3 extends over 17 amino acids. V lost 9 bases and J 1 base, leaving 23 bases between the germline ends. CDR3 bases: TGTGCCAGTCAAGGGGCCCTTCGAGGGGGAGGCACAGATACGCAGTATTTT. The encoded protein is CASQGALRGGGTDTQYF.

J is TRBJ2-2 and V is TRBV2; maybe TRBD1 (6 bases). CDR3 length: 13 amino acids. Trimming pared 6 bases from V and 4 bases from J, leaving 9 bases between. CDR1 SNHLY and CDR2 FYNNEI come from the germline V gene. The CDR3 sequence: CASRAGVTGELFF. In DNA, the CDR3 is TGTGCCAGCAGGGCAGGGGTCACCGGGGAGCTGTTTTTT.

The chain uses TRBV28 and TRBJ1-2; TRBD1 might be the D (5 bases). V lost 3 bases and J lost 2, with 19 bases in between. The CDR3 loop spans 17 amino acids. CDR1 is MDHEN, CDR2 SYDVKM, per germline. The CDR3: CASSFERGLLVNYGYTF. The CDR3 region has the DNA TGTGCCAGCAGTTTTGAAAGGGGCCTATTGGTAAACTATGGCTACACCTTC.

The chain employs TRBV2 and TRBJ1-1; D is possibly TRBD1 (6 bases). The ends were cut back, 6 bases at V and 2 bases at J, with 10 bases in the middle. The CDR3 sequence is 13 residues long. The germline CDR1 and CDR2 sequences are SNHLY and FYNNEI. CDR3 residues: CASRGGGNTEAFF. The CDR3 DNA reads TGTGCCAGCAGAGGGGGAGGAAACACTGAAGCTTTCTTT.

V and J are TRBV18 and TRBJ1-2; 9 bases map to TRBD1. Germline V gene lookup returns CDR1 KGHSH and CDR2 LQKENI. This CDR3 contains 15 residues. V trimming: 3 bases; J trimming: 4 bases; junction bases outside the gene matches: 6. The DNA for the CDR3 is TGTGCCAGCTCACCTACGGGACAGGGTACCTATGGCTACACCTTC. Protein sequence: CASSPTGQGTYGYTF.

This sequence joins TRBV29-1 and TRBJ1-1; a weak D match, TRBD1 (5 bases). Germline CDR1 SQVTM, CDR2 ANQGSEA. Deletions cut 0 bases from V and 4 bases from J, with 15 bases between. This CDR3 region has 15 residues. The CDR3 bases are TGCAGCGTTGAAGATGGGAGGGGCGGGAGCACTGAAGCTTTCTTT. It is translated as CSVEDGRGGSTEAFF.

This sequence joins TRBV19 and TRBJ1-2, with 7 bases identical to TRBD1. Germline values: CDR1 LNHDA, CDR2 SQIVND (reference sequence). The CDR3 is made up of 16 amino acids. After removal of 0 bases from V and 3 bases from J, the junction contained 7 bases not matched to a gene. The CDR3, as DNA: TGTGCCAGTAGTATAGATCCCCTTGGACAGGACTATGGCTACACCTTC. This codes for CASSIDPLGQDYGYTF.

The V and J genes are TRBV5-1 and TRBJ2-5; 8 bases are shared with TRBD1. The CDR3 extends over 14 amino acids. Germline CDR1 SGHRS, CDR2 YFSETQ. J was trimmed by 4 bases and V by 0 bases; bases with no gene match: 2. The CDR3 DNA follows: TGCGCCAGCAGCTTGGGGACAGGGACAGAGACCCAGTACTTC. Translating it yields CASSLGTGTETQYF.

The chain joins TRBV5-6 to TRBJ1-6, with 7 bases that match TRBD1. Trimming removed 4 bases from V and 13 bases from J; junction bases left unmatched: 8. The CDR3 is made up of 13 amino acids. In germline, CDR1 is SGHDT, CDR2 YYEEEE. The CDR3 is CASSNGGQDPLHF. DNA of the CDR3: TGTGCCAGCAGCAACGGCGGACAGGACCCCCTCCACTTT.

This clone was detected a few times. V gene TRBV5-1 combines with J gene TRBJ2-7; 12 bases line up with TRBD2. Per the germline V gene, CDR1 is SGHRS and CDR2 is YFSETQ. After removal of 4 bases from V and 5 bases from J, the junction contained 7 bases not matched to a gene. CDR3 length: 15 amino acids. The CDR3 is CASSILAGGGHEQYF. In nucleotides, the CDR3 is TGCGCCAGCAGCATACTAGCGGGAGGCGGCCACGAGCAGTACTTC.